Below, 30 T cell receptor beta chains from the same sample are listed, as sequenced in a study of cytomegalovirus exposure and HLA in healthy donors. Vbeta (60) and Jbeta (13) primers were used in the PCR. Some clones are missing from TCRdb's copy, which holds only in-frame ones; the method was immunoSEQ multiplex PCR. The repertoire consists of roughly 84,000 clones, with under 80% occurring once and the leading ten covering roughly an eighth. Sequenced sample: PBMCs. These receptors originate from a human donor in good health.

This clone was seen more than once but under ten times. The chain uses TRBV9 and TRBJ2-2; 8 nucleotides agree with TRBD1. The CDR3 sequence is 15 residues long. V lost 3 bases and J lost 6; bases outside the gene matches: 7. The V gene's germline CDR1 is SGDLS and CDR2 YYNGEE. CDR3 DNA sequence: TGTGCCAGCAGCGGACAGGGGCAAGGGCCCGGGGAGCTGTTTTTT. Translation gives CASSGQGQGPGELFF.

The V and J genes are TRBV13 and TRBJ2-5, with 9 positions matching TRBD2. The J call may be incorrect, as the DNA end agrees better with TRBJ2-7. The CDR3 spans 15 residues. CDR1 is PRHDT, CDR2 FYEKMQ, per germline (reference sequence). The DNA of the CDR3 is TGTGCCAGCAGCCTCAGCGGGGGGAGCTCCTACGAGCAGTACTTC. As protein: CASSLSGGSSYEQYF.

The rearrangement links TRBV19 to TRBJ2-1, with a weak D call TRBD2 (5 bases). The ends were cut back, 5 bases at V and 2 bases at J, with 7 bases in the middle. The CDR3 covers 13 residues. The germline gives CDR1 LNHDA, CDR2 SQIVND (reference sequence). CDR3 coding DNA: TGTGCCAGTAGTGACGGGGCCTACAATGAGCAGTTCTTC. This sequence encodes CASSDGAYNEQFF.

This clone was observed once. The J gene is TRBJ2-7, the V gene TRBV20-1; no clear D gene. Germline lookup yields CDR1 DFQATT and CDR2 SNEGSKA (reference sequence). Trimming cost V 4 bases and J 3 bases, with 7 bases left between them. The CDR3 runs to 11 residues. CDR3 DNA sequence: TGCAGTGCTACGACAAGCTACGAGCAGTACTTC. Encoded protein: CSATTSYEQYF.

In DNA form, the CDR3 reads TGTGCCAGCAGCCCAGGACAGGGAGGGGCCGGGGAGCTGTTTTTT. The encoded protein is CASSPGQGGAGELFF. The genes are TRBV6-5 and TRBJ2-2, with a tentative D call TRBD1 (8 bases). CDR1 and CDR2 (germline): MNHEY, SVGAGI. This CDR3 spans 15 amino acids. Trimming pared 6 bases from V and 6 bases from J, leaving 17 bases between.

This clone was seen only once. V usage is TRBV6-1 and J usage is TRBJ1-2; TRBD1 might be the D (6 bases). The germline V and J ends were trimmed by 3 bases and 8 bases, with 19 bases remaining between them. The CDR3 totals 15 residues. Germline V gene lookup returns CDR1 MNHNS and CDR2 SASEGT. The chain's CDR3 is CASSDDRLIAGGYTF. The CDR3 DNA sequence: TGTGCCAGCAGTGATGACAGGTTAATTGCAGGGGGCTACACCTTC.

Worth noting for this clone: A junction end diverges from the germline sequence, so it may reflect a read error. The rearrangement joins TRBV30 to TRBJ1-2; D unresolved. The CDR3 totals 17 residues. Germline V gene data show CDR1 as GTSNPN and CDR2 as SVGIG (reference sequence). CDR3 protein: CAWGVLAVGEALYGYTF. The CDR3 nucleotides are TGTGCCTGGGGTGTACTGGCGGTCGGAGAGGCCCTTTATGGCTACACCTTC.

V and J are TRBV6-4 and TRBJ2-6; TRBD2 matches at 10 bases. CDR1 is MRHNA and CDR2 is SNTAGT in the germline V gene. The V gene end was trimmed by 6 bases and the J gene end by 3 bases; junction bases not matched to a gene: 5. CDR3 length: 16 amino acids. CDR3 coding DNA: TGTGCCAGCAGAGAGCGGGGGGGCGATGGGGCCAACGTCCTGACTTTC. This gives the protein CASRERGGDGANVLTF.

This clone was seen only a few times. This rearrangement joins TRBV4-2 to TRBJ1-1; 11 nucleotides agree with TRBD1. This CDR3 comprises 14 residues. Germline V gene lookup returns CDR1 LGHNA and CDR2 YNFKEQ. V shed 4 bases and J 7 bases; nucleotides not matched to a gene: 5. CDR3 amino acids: CASSPRTGGNEAFF. CDR3 sequence (DNA): TGTGCCAGCAGCCCACGGACAGGGGGCAATGAAGCTTTCTTT.

Comment on this clone: A far larger clone differs by one base, so this is likely a read error. Other DNA sequences in the same sample also yield this CDR3. The chain combines TRBV6-1 with TRBJ1-3; D gene ambiguous. Looked up from germline, CDR1 is MNHNS and CDR2 is SASEGT. Trimming cost V 3 bases and J 0 bases, with 12 bases left between them. The CDR3 has 16 residues. The CDR3 DNA reads TGTGCCAGCAGTGAGACTAGTCAGGTCTCTGGAAACACCATATATTTT. Translation gives CASSETSQVSGNTIYF.

The rearrangement uses TRBV9 and TRBJ2-3, with 8 bases identical to TRBD2. The CDR3 has 15 amino acids. Looked up from germline, CDR1 is SGDLS and CDR2 is YYNGEE. The J segment lost 5 bases and the V segment lost 3 bases, leaving 8 bases of the junction unmatched. The CDR3: CASSAARGAVDTQYF. The CDR3, as DNA: TGTGCCAGCAGCGCAGCGCGGGGGGCCGTAGATACGCAGTATTTT.

The rearrangement joins TRBV18 to TRBJ1-5; TRBD1 matches 10 bases. The germline CDR1 and CDR2 sequences are KGHSH and LQKENI. V shed 3 bases, J shed 2 bases, and the junction held 4 bases outside the gene matches. The CDR3 is 16 residues long. The CDR3 is CASSPRQGAGNQPQHF. DNA for the CDR3: TGTGCCAGCTCACCGCGACAGGGGGCTGGCAATCAGCCCCAGCATTTT.

On this clone: The junction does not match germline at one end; this may be a read error. The V and J genes are TRBV10-1 and TRBJ2-7; D gene unclear. The CDR3 extends over 11 amino acids. The germline gives CDR1 WNHNN, CDR2 SYGVQD (reference sequence). Written as DNA, the CDR3 is TGCGCCAGCAGTGATTTGGGCCCCCTCCACTTC. Residues: CASSDLGPLHF.

This clone was detected once. J is TRBJ1-1 and V is TRBV7-2; D remains unclear. The germline CDR1 and CDR2 sequences are SGHTA and FQGNSA. Trimming stripped 6 bases from V and 3 bases from J, with 11 bases between. The CDR3 covers 13 residues. The CDR3, as DNA: TGTGCCAGCAGGCGCGTACGGGACACTGAAGCTTTCTTT. Protein product: CASRRVRDTEAFF.

This rearrangement joins TRBV4-2 to TRBJ1-2; D not certain. Germline V gives CDR1 LGHNA, CDR2 YNFKEQ. The CDR3 has 14 amino acids. V was shortened by 0 bases and J by 5 bases, with 10 bases between the two germline ends. The CDR3 coding sequence is TGTGCCAGCAGCCAAGAACAACTACTATATGGCTACACCTTC. It encodes CASSQEQLLYGYTF.

This clone was counted only a few times. The chain recombines TRBV30 with TRBJ1-2, with D unresolved. Trimming pared 0 bases from V and 4 bases from J, leaving 12 bases between. CDR1 and CDR2 (germline): GTSNPN, SVGIG (reference sequence). This CDR3 region has 14 residues. The CDR3 spells CAWSVFVATYGYTF. Here the CDR3 DNA reads TGTGCCTGGAGTGTTTTCGTGGCCACCTATGGCTACACCTTC.

The chain has TRBV19 and TRBJ1-4; D perhaps matches TRBD1 (6 bases). V lost 6 bases and J lost 8, with 7 bases in between. From germline, CDR1 is LNHDA and CDR2 SQIVND (reference sequence). This CDR3 has 11 residues. The CDR3 sequence: CASRQGEKLFF. The CDR3 DNA sequence: TGTGCCAGTAGACAGGGCGAAAAACTGTTTTTT.

V gene TRBV7-8 combines with J gene TRBJ1-6, with 7 bases lining up with TRBD1. V was clipped by 4 bases and J by 0 bases; unmatched bases: 3. CDR1 is SGHVS, CDR2 FQNEAQ, per germline. The CDR3 totals 16 residues. The CDR3 region has the DNA TGTGCCAGCAGCTCACAGGGGCACTCCTATAATTCACCCCTCCACTTT. This codes for CASSSQGHSYNSPLHF. The complete variable domain, with remaining parts taken from reference TRBV7-8 and TRBJ1-6, reads GAGVSQSPRYKVAKRGQDVALRCDPISGHVSLFWYQQALGQGPEFLTYFQNEAQLDKSGLPSDRFFAERPEGSVSTLKIQRTQQEDSAVYLCASSSQGHSYNSPLHFGNGTRLTVT.

The chain employs TRBV6-5 and TRBJ2-7, with a possible D match to TRBD1 (7 bases). Trimming cost V 0 bases and J 1 base, with 13 bases left between them. CDR1 is MNHEY and CDR2 is SVGAGI in the germline V gene. This CDR3 comprises 16 residues. CDR3 protein: CASSYSQGGWSYEQYF. The DNA of the CDR3 is TGTGCCAGCAGTTACTCTCAGGGGGGTTGGTCCTACGAGCAGTACTTC.

This clone was recorded a few times. V gene TRBV7-2 combines with J gene TRBJ1-3, with a tentative D call TRBD1 (5 bases). Trimming left V 3 bases short and J 1 base short, with 10 bases between. Germline V gene data show CDR1 as SGHTA and CDR2 as FQGNSA. This CDR3 is 15 amino acids long. CDR3 protein: CASSFDSRSGNTIYF. For the CDR3, the DNA is TGTGCCAGCAGCTTTGACAGTCGGTCTGGAAACACCATATATTTT.

This clone showed up just once. The rearrangement joins TRBV6-5 to TRBJ2-5; TRBD1 matches 8 bases. J lost 4 bases, V lost 6 bases, and 7 bases had no gene match. The CDR3 length is 14 residues. Germline V gene sequence: CDR1 MNHEY, CDR2 SVGAGI. The CDR3 loop reads CASREPGQVETQYF. The CDR3 bases are TGTGCCAGCAGAGAGCCGGGACAGGTAGAGACCCAGTACTTC.

J is TRBJ1-6 and V is TRBV18, with TRBD1 matching over 9 bases. The CDR3 sequence is 16 residues long. V dropped 4 bases and J dropped 7; count of bases not matched to a gene: 8. Germline V gene lookup returns CDR1 KGHSH and CDR2 LQKENI. The CDR3 loop is CASSLLDRGGNSPLHF. CDR3 bases: TGTGCCAGCTCACTCTTGGACAGGGGAGGCAATTCACCCCTCCACTTT.

Note on this clone: Germline is not matched at one junction end, which may reflect a read error. V and J are TRBV7-9 and TRBJ2-1; D remains unclear. CDR3 length equals 16 residues. Germline assignment: CDR1 SEHNR and CDR2 FQNEAQ (reference sequence). CDR3 coding DNA: TGTTCCAGCAGCTTAGATGTTAGTGCGAGTGTTAGTGAGCAGTTCTTC. It specifies CSSSLDVSASVSEQFF.

V is TRBV28 and J is TRBJ1-1, with TRBD1 as a possible D gene (6 bases). CDR1 is MDHEN, CDR2 SYDVKM, per germline. The V end lost 6 bases, the J end lost 3 bases, and 17 bases lay between the germline ends. This CDR3 has 15 residues. CDR3 region: CASSPGQMRDTEAFF. The CDR3 nucleotides read TGTGCCAGCAGCCCTGGACAGATGAGGGACACTGAAGCTTTCTTT.

Concerning this clone: One end of the junction fails to match germline, which may point to a read error. The chain couples TRBV30 to TRBJ1-5; D is ambiguous. This CDR3 has 14 residues. Germline assignment: CDR1 GTSNPN and CDR2 SVGIG (reference sequence). The CDR3 DNA follows: TGTGCCTGGTCGCCCGGATATAGCAATCAGCCCCAGAATTTT. Its protein product is CAWSPGYSNQPQNF. Based on the CDR3 plus reference TRBV30 and TRBJ1-5, the full variable domain is SQTIHQWPATLVQPVGSPLSLECTVEGTSNPNLYWYRQAAGRGLQLLFYSVGIGQISSEVPQNLSASRPQDRQFILSSKKLLLSDSGFYLCAWSPGYSNQPQNFGDGTRLSIL.

Concerning this clone: The junction departs from germline at one end; a sequencing error may be responsible. The chain carries TRBV7-9 and TRBJ2-6; D may be TRBD2 (6 bases). The CDR3 is made up of 14 amino acids. Per the germline V gene, CDR1 is SEHNR and CDR2 is FQNEAQ (reference sequence). The CDR3 reads CASLRGGGANVLPF. The CDR3 coding sequence is TGTGCCAGCTTAAGGGGAGGTGGGGCCAACGTCCTGCCTTTC.

This chain connects TRBV27 to TRBJ2-7; 9 bases fit TRBD2. The V segment lost 5 bases and the J segment 2 bases; nucleotides outside the gene matches: 10. Germline CDR1 MNHEY, CDR2 SMNVEV (reference sequence). The CDR3 runs 16 residues. The DNA for the CDR3 is TGTGCCAGCAGTATACTCGGTGCTAGCGGGGCCTACGAGCAGTACTTC. It specifies CASSILGASGAYEQYF.

This clone was recorded a few times. The V call is TRBV5-1, the J call TRBJ1-4; 7 bases align to TRBD1. Losses at the gene ends were 6 bases for V and 5 bases for J; bases not matched to a gene: 4. From germline, CDR1 is SGHRS and CDR2 YFSETQ. The CDR3 length is 13 residues. As DNA, the CDR3 is TGCGCCAGCACTTCGACAGGGAATGAAAAACTGTTTTTT. It translates to CASTSTGNEKLFF.

In nucleotides, the CDR3 is TGTGCCAGCAAGGAGGCAGGACGTTTCTCCTACGAGCAGTACTTC. Encoded protein: CASKEAGRFSYEQYF. The chain uses TRBV6-5 and TRBJ2-7; D is perhaps TRBD2 (5 bases). Germline CDR1 is MNHEY and CDR2 is SVGAGI. V lost 7 bases and J 0 bases, leaving 16 bases between the germline ends. This CDR3 has 15 residues.

This clone appeared a few times. The rearrangement uses TRBV18 and TRBJ1-6; D perhaps matches TRBD1 (6 bases). The germline CDR1 and CDR2 sequences are KGHSH and LQKENI. Deletions cut 2 bases from V and 10 bases from J, with 9 bases between. This CDR3 has 13 residues. The CDR3 protein is CASSPGGGSPLHF. The CDR3 DNA follows: TGTGCCAGCTCACCAGGGGGCGGGTCACCCCTCCACTTT.